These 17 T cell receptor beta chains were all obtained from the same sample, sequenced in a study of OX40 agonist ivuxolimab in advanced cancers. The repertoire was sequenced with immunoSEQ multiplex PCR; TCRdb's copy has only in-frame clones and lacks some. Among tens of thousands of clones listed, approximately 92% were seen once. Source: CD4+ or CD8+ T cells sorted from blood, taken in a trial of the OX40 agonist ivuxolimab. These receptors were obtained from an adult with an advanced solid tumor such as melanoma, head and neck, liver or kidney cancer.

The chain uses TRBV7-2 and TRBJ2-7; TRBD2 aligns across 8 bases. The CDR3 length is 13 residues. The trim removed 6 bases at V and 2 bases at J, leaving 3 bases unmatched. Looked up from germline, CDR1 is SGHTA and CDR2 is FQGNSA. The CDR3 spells CASRAGGPYEQYF. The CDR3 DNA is TGTGCCAGCAGGGCGGGGGGACCCTACGAGCAGTACTTC.

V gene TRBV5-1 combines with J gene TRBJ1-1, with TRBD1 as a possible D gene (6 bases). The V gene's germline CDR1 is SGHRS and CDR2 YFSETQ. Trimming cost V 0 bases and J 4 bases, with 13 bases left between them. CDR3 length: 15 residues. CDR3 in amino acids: CASSLEGRGATEAFF. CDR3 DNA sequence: TGCGCCAGCAGCTTGGAGGGCAGGGGTGCCACTGAAGCTTTCTTT.

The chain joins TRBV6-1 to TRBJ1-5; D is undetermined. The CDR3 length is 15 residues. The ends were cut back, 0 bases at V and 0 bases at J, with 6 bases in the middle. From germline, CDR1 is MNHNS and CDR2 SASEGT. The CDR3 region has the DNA TGTGCCAGCAGTGAAGCTCCTTATAGCAATCAGCCCCAGCATTTT. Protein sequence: CASSEAPYSNQPQHF.

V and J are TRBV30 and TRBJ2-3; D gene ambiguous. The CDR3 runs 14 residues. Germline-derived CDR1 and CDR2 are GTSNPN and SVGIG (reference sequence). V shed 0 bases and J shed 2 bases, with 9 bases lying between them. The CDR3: CAWSVSPLTDTQYF. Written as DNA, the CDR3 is TGTGCCTGGAGTGTATCCCCCCTCACAGATACGCAGTATTTT. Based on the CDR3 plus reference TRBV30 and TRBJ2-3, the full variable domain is SQTIHQWPATLVQPVGSPLSLECTVEGTSNPNLYWYRQAAGRGLQLLFYSVGIGQISSEVPQNLSASRPQDRQFILSSKKLLLSDSGFYLCAWSVSPLTDTQYFGPGTRLTVL.

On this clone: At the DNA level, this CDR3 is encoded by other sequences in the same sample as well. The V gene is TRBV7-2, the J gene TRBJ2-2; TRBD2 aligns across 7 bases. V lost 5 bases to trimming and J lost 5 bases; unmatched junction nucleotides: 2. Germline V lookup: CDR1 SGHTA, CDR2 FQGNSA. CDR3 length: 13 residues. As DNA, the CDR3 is TGTGCCAGCAGCCCGGGACTAACCGGGGAGCTGTTTTTT. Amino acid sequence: CASSPGLTGELFF.

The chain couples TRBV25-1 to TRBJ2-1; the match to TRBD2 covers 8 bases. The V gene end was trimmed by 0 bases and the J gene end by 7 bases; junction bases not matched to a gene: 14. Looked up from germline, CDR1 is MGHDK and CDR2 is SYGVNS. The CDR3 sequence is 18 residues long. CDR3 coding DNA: TGTGCCAGCAGTGAATACGTCGGTAGCGGGACGAGGGGGAATGAGCAGTTCTTC. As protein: CASSEYVGSGTRGNEQFF.

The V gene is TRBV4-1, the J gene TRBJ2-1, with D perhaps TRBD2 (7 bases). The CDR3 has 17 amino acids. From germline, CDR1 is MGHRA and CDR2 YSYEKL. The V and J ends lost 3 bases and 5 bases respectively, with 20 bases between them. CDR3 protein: CASSQTFGGGGHNEQFF. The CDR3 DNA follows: TGCGCCAGCAGCCAGACCTTCGGAGGGGGGGGACACAATGAGCAGTTCTTC.

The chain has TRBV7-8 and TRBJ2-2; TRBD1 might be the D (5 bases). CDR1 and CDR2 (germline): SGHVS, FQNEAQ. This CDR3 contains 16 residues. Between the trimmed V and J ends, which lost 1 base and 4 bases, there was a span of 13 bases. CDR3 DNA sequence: TGTGCCAGCAGCTTAGGGGTAGGGGCGTCCACCGGGGAGCTGTTTTTT. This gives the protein CASSLGVGASTGELFF.

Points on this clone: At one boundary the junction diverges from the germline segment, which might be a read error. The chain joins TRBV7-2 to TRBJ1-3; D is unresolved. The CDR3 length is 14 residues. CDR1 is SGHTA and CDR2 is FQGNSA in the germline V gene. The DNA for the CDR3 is TGTGCCAGCAGCTTGATGGCCTCTGGAAACTCCATATATTTT. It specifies CASSLMASGNSIYF.

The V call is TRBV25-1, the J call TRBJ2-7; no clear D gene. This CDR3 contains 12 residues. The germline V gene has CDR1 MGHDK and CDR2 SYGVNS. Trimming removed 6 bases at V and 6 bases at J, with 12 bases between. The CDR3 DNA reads TGTGCCAGCAGAAACACGTTTGGCGAGCAGTACTTC. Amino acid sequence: CASRNTFGEQYF.

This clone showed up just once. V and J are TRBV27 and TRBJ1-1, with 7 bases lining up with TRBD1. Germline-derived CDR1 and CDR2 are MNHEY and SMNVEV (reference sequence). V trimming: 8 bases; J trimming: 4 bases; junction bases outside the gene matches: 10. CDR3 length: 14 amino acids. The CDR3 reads CASSSGGAATEAFF. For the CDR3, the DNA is TGTGCCAGCTCTTCAGGGGGGGCGGCCACTGAAGCTTTCTTT.

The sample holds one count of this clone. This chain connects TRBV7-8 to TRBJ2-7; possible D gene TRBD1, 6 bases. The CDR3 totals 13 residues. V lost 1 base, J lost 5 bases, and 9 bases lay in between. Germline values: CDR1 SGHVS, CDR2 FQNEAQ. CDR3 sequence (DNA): TGTGCCAGCAGCTTAGGACAGGTGAACGAGCAGTACTTC. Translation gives CASSLGQVNEQYF.

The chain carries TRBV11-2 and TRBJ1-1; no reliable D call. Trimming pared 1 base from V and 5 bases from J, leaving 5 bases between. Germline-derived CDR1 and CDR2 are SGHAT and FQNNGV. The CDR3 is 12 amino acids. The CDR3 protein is CASSLVWTEAFF. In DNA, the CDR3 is TGTGCCAGCAGCTTAGTGTGGACTGAAGCTTTCTTT.

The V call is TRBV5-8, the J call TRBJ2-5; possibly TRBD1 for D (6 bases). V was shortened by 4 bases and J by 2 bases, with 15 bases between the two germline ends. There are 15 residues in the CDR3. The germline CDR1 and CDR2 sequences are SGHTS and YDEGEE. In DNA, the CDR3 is TGTGCCAGCAGCCCTGGACAGAATCAACAAGAGACCCAGTACTTC. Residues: CASSPGQNQQETQYF.

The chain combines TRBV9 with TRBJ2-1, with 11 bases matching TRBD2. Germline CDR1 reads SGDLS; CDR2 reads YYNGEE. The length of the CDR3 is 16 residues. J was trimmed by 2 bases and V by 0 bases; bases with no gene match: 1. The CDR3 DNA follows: TGTGCCAGCAGCGTAGTGGGACTAGCGGCCTACAATGAGCAGTTCTTC. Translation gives CASSVVGLAAYNEQFF.

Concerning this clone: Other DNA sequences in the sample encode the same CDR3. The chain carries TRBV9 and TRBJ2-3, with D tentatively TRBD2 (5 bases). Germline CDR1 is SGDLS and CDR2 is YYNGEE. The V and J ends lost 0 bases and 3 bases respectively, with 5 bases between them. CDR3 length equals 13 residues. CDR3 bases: TGTGCCAGCAGCGTAGGAGGGACAGATACGCAGTATTTT. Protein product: CASSVGGTDTQYF.

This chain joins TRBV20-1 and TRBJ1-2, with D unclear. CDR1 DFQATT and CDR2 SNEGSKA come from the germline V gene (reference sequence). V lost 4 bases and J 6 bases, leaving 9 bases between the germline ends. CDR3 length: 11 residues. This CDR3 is CSAITVNGYTF. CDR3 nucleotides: TGCAGTGCTATTACTGTAAATGGCTACACCTTC.